This entry concerns a single T cell receptor beta chain. The antigen is not known. There are 17 residues in the CDR3. CDR1 is MDHEN, CDR2 SYDVKM, per germline. V shed 4 bases, J shed 7 bases, and the junction held 15 bases outside the gene matches. These data belong to a study of shared clonotypes between healthy human individuals. Using immunoSEQ multiplex PCR, the repertoire was profiled, and TCRdb retains in-frame clones only, with some absent. The table includes about 2 million clones, about 95% detected once. Naive CD8 cells lacked CD45RO and underwent positive selection for CCR7, leaving out terminally differentiated effector memory CD45RA+ cells. Donors had no recently reported acute infections or vaccinations and were HIV-negative. Findings and limits, study-wide: Clonotypes which were not shared had lower generation probabilities than clonotypes that all four donors shared.

This chain connects TRBV28 to TRBJ1-5; TRBD1 agrees at 8 bases. This receptor was taken from a man between 18 and 29 years old in good health. Sequencing input: naive CD8+ T cells sorted from blood. This CDR3 is CASSSRDRFLSAQPQHF. Here the CDR3 DNA reads TGTGCCAGCAGTTCCCGGGACAGGTTCCTATCAGCCCAGCCCCAGCATTTT. The full variable domain, its missing parts supplied by reference TRBV28 and TRBJ1-5, is DVKVTQSSRYLVKRTGEKVFLECVQDMDHENMFWYRQDPGLGLRLIYFSYDVKMKEKGDIPEGYSVSREKKERFSLILESASTNQTSMYLCASSSRDRFLSAQPQHFGDGTRLSIL.